One and the same sample provided the 18 T cell receptor beta chains below, sequenced in a study of response to subunit inactivated influenza vaccine. TCRdb called the RT-PCR reads again in MiXCR, with one record for every CDR3 protein. The table records roughly 630,000 distinct CDR3 sequences, around 15% of them present only once. The starting material was PBMCs from blood, obtained 14 to 15 days before vaccination. The receptor set was obtained from a man between 50 and 59 years old who received an inactivated influenza vaccine.

This clonotype has only a few counts. The V call is TRBV18, the J call TRBJ2-1; D call uncertain. Germline CDR1 and CDR2: KGHSH and LQKENI. The CDR3 sequence is 16 residues long. V was clipped by 3 bases and J by 3 bases, with 15 bases between them. CDR3 DNA: TGTGCCAGCTCACCCGGGCAGAAGCCAAACTACAATGAGCAGTTCTTC. It encodes CASSPGQKPNYNEQFF.

This chain connects TRBV7-6 to TRBJ2-1; 9 bases align to TRBD1. Per the germline V gene, CDR1 is SGHVS and CDR2 is FNYEAQ. V was clipped by 5 bases and J by 10 bases; unmatched bases: 6. The CDR3 is 13 residues long. CDR3 in amino acids: CASSANRGQEQFF. The CDR3 DNA reads TGTGCCAGCAGCGCGAACAGGGGGCAGGAGCAGTTCTTC.

The J gene is TRBJ2-6, the V gene TRBV6-2 or TRBV6-3; D uncertain. CDR1 MNHEY and CDR2 SVGEGT come from the germline V gene. Trimming took 5 bases from V and 0 from J, leaving 8 bases between them. The length of the CDR3 is 15 residues. The CDR3 DNA is TGTGCCAGCAGTACATCTAACTCTGGGGCCAACGTCCTGACTTTC. It is translated as CASSTSNSGANVLTF.

In this sample, this clonotype turned up a few times. The chain uses TRBV7-2 and TRBJ2-3, with D perhaps matching TRBD1 (5 bases). Germline V gene data show CDR1 as SGHTA and CDR2 as FQGNSA. This CDR3 comprises 14 residues. V shed 5 bases and J shed 2 bases, with 11 bases lying between them. The CDR3 here is CASSVSRDTDTQYF. In DNA, the CDR3 is TGTGCCAGCAGCGTAAGCAGGGACACAGATACGCAGTATTTT.

A few counts support this clonotype. This chain links TRBV10-2 with TRBJ1-5; maybe TRBD1 (5 bases). The CDR3 sequence is 14 residues long. The V end was cut by 5 bases, the J end by 4 bases, with 12 bases between. Per the germline V gene, CDR1 is WSHSY and CDR2 is SAAADI. Here the CDR3 DNA reads TGCGCCAGCAGTTCGAGACAGCCTAATCAGCCCCAGCATTTT. As protein: CASSSRQPNQPQHF.

This sequence joins TRBV5-1 and TRBJ2-7; 11 bases line up with TRBD2. CDR1 is SGHRS, CDR2 YFSETQ, per germline. The CDR3 has 18 amino acids. J gave up 0 bases and V 0 bases, and 8 bases lay outside the gene matches. The CDR3 loop reads CASSLGVTSGERSYEQYF. The CDR3 DNA follows: TGCGCCAGCAGCTTGGGGGTGACTAGCGGGGAGCGCTCCTACGAGCAGTACTTC.

The chain joins TRBV28 to TRBJ2-6; TRBD2 is a possible D gene (6 bases). V shed 6 bases and J shed 3 bases, with 9 bases lying between them. This CDR3 contains 14 residues. Per germline, CDR1 MDHEN and CDR2 SYDVKM. Here the CDR3 DNA reads TGTGCCAGCAGCACTAGCTTTGGGGCCAACGTCCTGACTTTC. Amino acids: CASSTSFGANVLTF.

This clonotype was detected many times. V and J are TRBV7-2 and TRBJ2-1; 9 bases agree with TRBD2. V lost 1 base to trimming and J lost 9 bases; unmatched junction nucleotides: 10. The CDR3 has 16 residues. The germline CDR1 and CDR2 sequences are SGHTA and FQGNSA. The DNA of the CDR3 is TGTGCCAGCAGCTTAGAGGGCGGGGGGGTTCTGGGTGAGCAGTTCTTC. It yields the protein CASSLEGGGVLGEQFF.

Only a few counts were recorded for this clonotype. The V and J genes are TRBV3-1 and TRBJ2-7; D is ambiguous. Per the germline V gene, CDR1 is LGHDT and CDR2 is YNNKEL (reference sequence). V gave up 3 bases and J gave up 4 bases, with 13 bases separating them. CDR3 length: 14 residues. The CDR3 coding sequence is TGTGCCAGCAGCCATGGTGGGTGGAATTACGAGCAGTACTTC. It codes for CASSHGGWNYEQYF.

The genes are TRBV28 and TRBJ2-1; D is uncertain. The CDR3 runs 13 residues. From germline, CDR1 is MDHEN and CDR2 SYDVKM. V was shortened by 1 base and J by 5 bases, with 6 bases between the two germline ends. The CDR3 here is CASSLLDDNEQFF. Here the CDR3 DNA reads TGTGCCAGCAGTTTATTAGATGACAATGAGCAGTTCTTC.

This clonotype has only a few counts. This chain's CDR3 is CASSQDSHRTDNQPQHF. CDR3 in DNA: TGTGCCAGCAGCCAAGATTCGCATCGGACAGACAATCAGCCCCAGCATTTT. This rearrangement joins TRBV4-2 to TRBJ1-5, with TRBD1 as a possible D gene (6 bases). The CDR3 is made up of 17 amino acids. The germline V gene encodes CDR1 LGHNA and CDR2 YNFKEQ. Trimming took off 0 bases at V and 3 bases at J, with 15 bases between the two ends.

The V call is TRBV12-3 or TRBV12-4, the J call TRBJ2-1, with a tentative D call TRBD2 (7 bases). This CDR3 contains 16 residues. Trimming took 0 bases from V and 8 from J, leaving 17 bases between them. The CDR3 loop reads CASSLAGGPPHHEQFF. In DNA, the CDR3 is TGTGCCAGCAGTTTAGCCGGGGGGCCACCACACCATGAGCAGTTCTTC.

The chain joins TRBV2 to TRBJ2-1; 13 bases are shared with TRBD2. Losses at the gene ends were 8 bases for V and 2 bases for J; bases not matched to a gene: 6. The CDR3 spans 16 residues. Germline loops: CDR1 SNHLY, CDR2 FYNNEI. The CDR3 is CASYLGLAGTYNEQFF. In DNA form, the CDR3 reads TGTGCCAGCTATCTGGGACTAGCGGGAACCTACAATGAGCAGTTCTTC. Based on the CDR3 plus reference TRBV2 and TRBJ2-1, the full variable domain is EPEVTQTPSHQVTQMGQEVILRCVPISNHLYFYWYRQILGQKVEFLVSFYNNEISEKSEIFDDQFSVERPDGSNFTLKIRSTKLEDSAMYFCASYLGLAGTYNEQFFGPGTRLTVL.

In this sample, this clonotype turned up a few times. This chain links TRBV12-3 or TRBV12-4 with TRBJ2-7, with D perhaps TRBD1 (6 bases). Trimming cost V 3 bases and J 4 bases, with 13 bases left between them. The CDR3 has 14 amino acids. CDR3 DNA: TGTGCCAGCAGTTTTACCCAGGGGAAGTACGAGCAGTACTTC. Protein sequence: CASSFTQGKYEQYF.

This clonotype was counted only a few times. The CDR3 DNA follows: TGTGCCACCGGGACAGTAGATACGCAGTATTTT. Protein sequence: CATGTVDTQYF. The chain carries TRBV24-1 and TRBJ2-3; TRBD1 agrees at 7 bases. There are 11 residues in the CDR3. Germline V lookup: CDR1 KGHDR, CDR2 SFDVKD. With V trimmed by 9 bases and J by 5 bases, 1 base remained unmatched.

The chain recombines TRBV12-3 or TRBV12-4 with TRBJ2-1; D gene ambiguous. The CDR3 has 13 residues. V was cut by 2 bases and J by 10 bases, with 12 bases left in between. The CDR3 nucleotides are TGTGCCAGCAGTTTACAACTCGGCATCGAGCAGTTCTTC. Amino acid sequence: CASSLQLGIEQFF.

The V call is TRBV12-3 or TRBV12-4, the J call TRBJ1-5; D is uncertain. The germline V and J ends were trimmed by 3 bases and 7 bases, with 10 bases remaining between them. The CDR3 covers 13 residues. The CDR3 spells CASSLRERQPQHF. DNA for the CDR3: TGTGCCAGCAGTTTGAGGGAAAGGCAGCCCCAGCATTTT.

In this sample, this clonotype turned up many times. The chain has TRBV9 and TRBJ2-1, with TRBD2 as a possible D gene (6 bases). The CDR3 extends over 15 amino acids. The germline V gene has CDR1 SGDLS and CDR2 YYNGEE. V was trimmed by 0 bases and J by 0 bases, leaving 7 bases between them. In DNA form, the CDR3 reads TGTGCCAGCAGCGTAGGTAGCGGCTCCTACAATGAGCAGTTCTTC. It specifies CASSVGSGSYNEQFF.